These 25 T cell receptor beta chains were sequenced from one sample in a study of Ad26.COV2.S vaccination and SARS-CoV-2 variants. Repertoires were generated with immunoSEQ multiplex PCR, while TCRdb's copy carries only in-frame clones and drops some. The sample carries about 400,000 clones, 75% to 90% recorded once. The treatment denotes: some 20 received Ad26.COV2.S at low or high dose, single or two shots; several received placebo; per-sample allocation not given. Sampling occurred on day 63 after the first vaccine or placebo injection. Source: peripheral blood, taken in a trial of Ad26.COV2.S vaccine versus placebo. The receptor source for this set is a person aged 18-65 years who received the Ad26.COV2.S COVID-19 vaccine or a placebo.

This chain uses TRBV29-1 with TRBJ2-7; 11 bases are a match to TRBD2. The germline CDR1 and CDR2 sequences are SQVTM and ANQGSEA. The ends lost 6 bases at V and 3 bases at J; junction bases unmatched: 4. This CDR3 spans 13 amino acids. Written as DNA, the CDR3 is TGCAGCGTAAGGACTAGCGGGTTCTACGAGCAGTACTTC. Translating gives CSVRTSGFYEQYF.

This chain joins TRBV6-5 and TRBJ1-5; D is possibly TRBD1 (5 bases). CDR3 size: 13 residues. Germline CDR1 is MNHEY and CDR2 is SVGAGI. Trimming took 9 bases from V and 9 from J, leaving 18 bases between them. The CDR3 nucleotides read TGTGCCAGTCAAGGGGACGGGGAGTCGCCCCAGCATTTT. It codes for CASQGDGESPQHF.

The V gene is TRBV29-1, the J gene TRBJ2-7, with unresolved D. From germline, CDR1 is SQVTM and CDR2 ANQGSEA. V was clipped by 4 bases and J by 2 bases, with 9 bases between them. The CDR3 has 12 residues. The CDR3 region is CSVAMGTYEQYF. DNA for the CDR3: TGCAGCGTTGCTATGGGGACCTACGAGCAGTACTTC.

The chain joins TRBV7-2 to TRBJ2-7, with D perhaps matching TRBD1 (5 bases). V lost 1 base and J lost 2, with 9 bases in between. Germline values: CDR1 SGHTA, CDR2 FQGNSA. CDR3 length: 14 residues. The CDR3 loop reads CASSLGTSTYEQYF. CDR3 coding DNA: TGTGCCAGCAGCTTAGGGACAAGTACCTACGAGCAGTACTTC.

The CDR3 protein is CASSRRGSPRASPLHF. The CDR3 coding sequence is TGTGCCAGCAGTCGCCGGGGGAGCCCTAGGGCTTCACCCCTCCACTTT. The chain employs TRBV6-2 or TRBV6-3 and TRBJ1-6; TRBD1 is a possible D gene (5 bases). The CDR3 extends over 16 amino acids. The germline V and J ends were trimmed by 5 bases and 9 bases, with 20 bases remaining between them. Germline CDR1 and CDR2: MNHEY and SVGEGT.

V usage is TRBV28 and J usage is TRBJ1-1; D remains unclear. Trimming removed 6 bases from V and 5 bases from J, with 10 bases in between. Looked up from germline, CDR1 is MDHEN and CDR2 is SYDVKM. The CDR3 is 12 amino acids. CDR3 region: CASSPALTEAFF. As DNA, the CDR3 is TGTGCCAGCAGCCCCGCCTTGACTGAAGCTTTCTTT.

The V call is TRBV19, the J call TRBJ2-1, with 10 bases that match TRBD2. Germline assignment: CDR1 LNHDA and CDR2 SQIVND (reference sequence). This CDR3 has 14 residues. Trimming at V came to 4 bases and at J to 6 bases, leaving 3 bases not matched to a gene. The CDR3 sequence: CASSTEREGNEQFF. In nucleotides, the CDR3 is TGTGCCAGTAGTACGGAGCGGGAGGGCAATGAGCAGTTCTTC.

CDR3 in amino acids: CAWSPGNTEAFF. CDR3 sequence (DNA): TGTGCCTGGTCGCCGGGGAACACTGAAGCTTTCTTT. This chain uses TRBV30 with TRBJ1-1, with D uncertain. The CDR3 totals 12 residues. V was cut by 5 bases and J by 1 base, with 8 bases left in between. The germline V gene encodes CDR1 GTSNPN and CDR2 SVGIG (reference sequence).

This CDR3 reads CASSLGGGNTIYF. The CDR3 DNA reads TGTGCCAGCAGCTTAGGGGGAGGAAACACCATATATTTT. The gene calls are TRBV7-9 and TRBJ1-3; D is ambiguous. Trimming removed 1 base from V and 4 bases from J, with 5 bases in between. The CDR3 covers 13 residues. Germline values: CDR1 SEHNR, CDR2 FQNEAQ (reference sequence). Full variable domain (outside the CDR3, taken from reference TRBV7-9 and TRBJ1-3): DTGVSQNPRHKITKRGQNVTFRCDPISEHNRLYWYRQTLGQGPEFLTYFQNEAQLEKSRLLSDRFSAERPKGSFSTLEIQRTEQGDSAMYLCASSLGGGNTIYFGEGSWLTVV.

With regard to this clone: Its ends do not fully match the called genes, so a read error is possible. The V gene is TRBV6-1, the J gene TRBJ2-7, with D uncertain. The CDR3 is made up of 12 amino acids. Looked up from germline, CDR1 is MNHNS and CDR2 is SASEGT. CDR3 protein: CASSDGRRAIAF. The CDR3 DNA reads TGTGCCAGCAGTGATGGCCGCCGGGCTATCGCCTTC.

The chain combines TRBV30 with TRBJ1-1; 7 nucleotides align to TRBD1. The J segment lost 4 bases and the V segment lost 3 bases, leaving 5 bases of the junction unmatched. Germline V lookup: CDR1 GTSNPN, CDR2 SVGIG (reference sequence). CDR3 size: 13 residues. The CDR3 loop reads CAWSSAGGTEAFF. In nucleotides, the CDR3 is TGTGCCTGGAGCTCGGCAGGGGGCACTGAAGCTTTCTTT.

The V and J genes are TRBV6-6 and TRBJ2-5; unclear D gene. The CDR3 length is 13 residues. Trimming removed 6 bases from V and 2 bases from J, with 10 bases in between. Germline V gives CDR1 MNHNY, CDR2 SVGAGI (reference sequence). CDR3 nucleotide sequence: TGTGCCAGCAGGTCGGACGGGCAAGAGACCCAGTACTTC. Protein product: CASRSDGQETQYF.

V and J are TRBV6-2 or TRBV6-3 and TRBJ2-7; perhaps D is TRBD1 or TRBD2 (5 bases each). CDR3 size: 14 residues. Germline loops: CDR1 MNHEY, CDR2 SVGEGT. Trimming left V 4 bases short and J 0 bases short, with 10 bases between. The CDR3 nucleotides read TGTGCCAGCAGTTGGGACGGGCGCTCCTACGAGCAGTACTTC. It encodes CASSWDGRSYEQYF.

This rearrangement joins TRBV2 to TRBJ1-1, with 10 positions matching TRBD1. Germline V gene lookup returns CDR1 SNHLY and CDR2 FYNNEI. The V gene end was trimmed by 8 bases and the J gene end by 3 bases; junction bases not matched to a gene: 3. This CDR3 comprises 13 residues. Here the CDR3 reads CASDRGPDTEAFF. Written as DNA, the CDR3 is TGTGCCAGCGACAGGGGGCCGGACACTGAAGCTTTCTTT.

CDR3: CASSFSRGPLHF. CDR3 coding DNA: TGTGCCAGCAGTTTTAGCAGGGGACCCCTCCACTTT. The chain has TRBV28 and TRBJ1-6, with D tentatively TRBD1 (6 bases). This CDR3 is 12 amino acids long. Germline V CDR1 and CDR2: MDHEN, SYDVKM. Between the trimmed V and J ends, which lost 3 bases and 12 bases, there was a span of 9 bases.

The chain combines TRBV19 with TRBJ1-6; D gene ambiguous. The CDR3 is made up of 13 amino acids. Germline CDR1 reads LNHDA; CDR2 reads SQIVND (reference sequence). The V end was cut by 4 bases, the J end by 3 bases, with 4 bases between. In DNA form, the CDR3 reads TGTGCCAGTAGTAACATCTATAATTCACCCCTCCACTTT. This gives the protein CASSNIYNSPLHF.

The rearrangement uses TRBV29-1 and TRBJ2-1; D possibly uses TRBD1 or TRBD2 (5 bases each). V was clipped by 3 bases and J by 3 bases, with 18 bases between them. From germline, CDR1 is SQVTM and CDR2 ANQGSEA. This CDR3 contains 16 residues. The CDR3 loop reads CSVDGGPGPNYNEQFF. In nucleotides, the CDR3 is TGCAGCGTTGACGGCGGACCGGGACCGAACTACAATGAGCAGTTCTTC.

The chain combines TRBV18 with TRBJ2-1; tentative D call: TRBD2 (6 bases). The CDR3 sequence is 14 residues long. Per the germline V gene, CDR1 is KGHSH and CDR2 is LQKENI. The V end was cut by 3 bases, the J end by 9 bases, with 15 bases between. CDR3 DNA: TGTGCCAGCTCACCCGCAACGGGGGAGAGTGAGCAGTTCTTC. Translated, it gives CASSPATGESEQFF.

This chain joins TRBV7-9 and TRBJ2-3; 8 bases match TRBD1. The CDR3 length is 16 residues. V lost 6 bases and J lost 0; bases outside the gene matches: 8. Germline V CDR1 and CDR2: SEHNR, FQNEAQ (reference sequence). DNA for the CDR3: TGTGCCAGCAGACCCGGCAGGGGGCCCAGCACAGATACGCAGTATTTT. It codes for CASRPGRGPSTDTQYF.

V is TRBV24-1 and J is TRBJ2-7; D is unresolved. Germline assignment: CDR1 KGHDR and CDR2 SFDVKD. V gave up 8 bases and J gave up 5 bases, with 3 bases separating them. CDR3 length: 9 amino acids. The CDR3 bases are TGTGCCACCAAGGACGAGCAGTACTTC. Translation: CATKDEQYF.

This chain links TRBV28 with TRBJ1-2, with a possible D match to TRBD1 (6 bases). The germline gives CDR1 MDHEN, CDR2 SYDVKM. There are 14 residues in the CDR3. DNA for the CDR3: TGTGGAACAACCGACAGGCCCCCTAACTATGGCTACACCTTC. As protein: CGTTDRPPNYGYTF.

The rearrangement links TRBV6-2 or TRBV6-3 to TRBJ2-7, with 14 bases matching TRBD2. V shed 4 bases, J shed 6 bases, and the junction held 5 bases outside the gene matches. The CDR3 loop spans 15 amino acids. Germline CDR1 reads MNHEY; CDR2 reads SVGEGT. CDR3 bases: TGTGCCAGCAGTTCGACTAGCGGGAGGGTGAGCGAGCAGTACTTC. This encodes CASSSTSGRVSEQYF.

This sequence joins TRBV7-9 and TRBJ2-7, with D perhaps matching TRBD1 or TRBD2 (5 bases each). CDR3 length equals 14 residues. Trimming took off 3 bases at V and 2 bases at J, with 11 bases between the two ends. Germline V lookup: CDR1 SEHNR, CDR2 FQNEAQ (reference sequence). CDR3 nucleotides: TGTGCCAGCAGCTTGTGGGACGAGACCTACGAGCAGTACTTC. This codes for CASSLWDETYEQYF.

V is TRBV5-5 and J is TRBJ2-1, with 12 bases fitting TRBD2. J gave up 2 bases and V 4 bases, and 10 bases lay outside the gene matches. Germline V lookup: CDR1 SGHKS, CDR2 YYEKEE (reference sequence). The CDR3 runs 18 residues. CDR3 region: CASSVTSGSLLPYNEQFF. The CDR3 DNA follows: TGTGCCAGCAGCGTGACTAGCGGGAGTCTTTTGCCCTACAATGAGCAGTTCTTC.

This chain connects TRBV2 to TRBJ2-7, with D unclear. The germline V gene has CDR1 SNHLY and CDR2 FYNNEI. CDR3 size: 15 residues. V dropped 5 bases and J dropped 3 bases, with 17 bases sitting between them. CDR3 bases: TGTGCCAGCAGTCCGAGCCCGACAACTTACTACGAGCAGTACTTC. Protein product: CASSPSPTTYYEQYF.